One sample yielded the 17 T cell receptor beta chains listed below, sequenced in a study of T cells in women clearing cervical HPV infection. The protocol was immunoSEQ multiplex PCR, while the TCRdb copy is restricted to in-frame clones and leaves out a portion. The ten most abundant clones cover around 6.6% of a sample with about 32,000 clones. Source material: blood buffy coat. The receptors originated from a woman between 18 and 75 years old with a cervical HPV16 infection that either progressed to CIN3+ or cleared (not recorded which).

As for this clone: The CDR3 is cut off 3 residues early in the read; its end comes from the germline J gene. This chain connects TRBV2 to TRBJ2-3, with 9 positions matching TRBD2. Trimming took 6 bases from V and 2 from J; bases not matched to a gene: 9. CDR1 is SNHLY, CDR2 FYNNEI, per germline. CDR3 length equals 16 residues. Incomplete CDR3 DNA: TGTGCCAGCAGACCCGGGACTAGCTCCCCCACAGATACG. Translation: CASRPGTSSPTDT. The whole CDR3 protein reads CASRPGTSSPTDTQYF.

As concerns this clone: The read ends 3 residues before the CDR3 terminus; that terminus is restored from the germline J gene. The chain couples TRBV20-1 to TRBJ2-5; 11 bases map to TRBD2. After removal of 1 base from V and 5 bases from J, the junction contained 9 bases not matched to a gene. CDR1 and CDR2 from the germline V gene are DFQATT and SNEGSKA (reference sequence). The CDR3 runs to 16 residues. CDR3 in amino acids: CSARALLAGDLETQYF. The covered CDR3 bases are TGCAGTGCTAGAGCCTTACTAGCGGGGGATTTGGAGACC.

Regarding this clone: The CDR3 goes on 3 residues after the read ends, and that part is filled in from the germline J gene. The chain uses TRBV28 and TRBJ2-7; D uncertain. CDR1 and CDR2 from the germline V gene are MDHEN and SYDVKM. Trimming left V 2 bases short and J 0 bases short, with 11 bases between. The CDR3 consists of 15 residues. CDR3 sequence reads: CASSLGGGSSYEQYF. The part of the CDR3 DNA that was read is TGTGCCAGCAGTTTAGGTGGCGGCAGCTCCTACGAG.

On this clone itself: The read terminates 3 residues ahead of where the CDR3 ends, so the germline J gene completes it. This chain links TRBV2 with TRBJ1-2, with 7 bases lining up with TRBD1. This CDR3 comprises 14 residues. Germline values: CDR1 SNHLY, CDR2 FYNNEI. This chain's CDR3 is CASNQGLDRAGYTF. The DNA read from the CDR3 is TGTGCCAGCAACCAGGGGTTAGACAGGGCCGGC.

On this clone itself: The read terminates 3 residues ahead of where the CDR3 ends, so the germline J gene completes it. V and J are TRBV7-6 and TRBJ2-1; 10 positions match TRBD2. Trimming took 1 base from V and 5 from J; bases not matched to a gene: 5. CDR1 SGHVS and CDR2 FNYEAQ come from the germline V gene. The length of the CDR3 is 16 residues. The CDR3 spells CASSLGGTSANNEQFF. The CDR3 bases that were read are TGTGCCAGCAGCTTAGGAGGGACTAGCGCGAACAATGAG.

CDR3: CATSTQETQYF. The DNA read from the CDR3 is TGTGCCACCTCTACCCAAGAGACC. The chain links TRBV24-1 to TRBJ2-5; D is undetermined. The read stops 3 residues short of the end of the CDR3; the missing end is completed from the germline J gene. The V end lost 9 bases, the J end lost 1 base, and 5 bases lay between the germline ends. This CDR3 region has 11 residues. Germline V CDR1 and CDR2: KGHDR, SFDVKD.

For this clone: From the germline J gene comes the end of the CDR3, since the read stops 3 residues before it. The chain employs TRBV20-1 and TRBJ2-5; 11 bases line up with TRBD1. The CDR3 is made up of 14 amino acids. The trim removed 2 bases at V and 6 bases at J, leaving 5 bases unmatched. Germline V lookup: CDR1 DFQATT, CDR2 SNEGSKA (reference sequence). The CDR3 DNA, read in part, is TGCAGTGCTAGATGGGACAGGGGGAGACAGACC. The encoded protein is CSARWDRGRQT. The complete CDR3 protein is CSARWDRGRQTQYF.

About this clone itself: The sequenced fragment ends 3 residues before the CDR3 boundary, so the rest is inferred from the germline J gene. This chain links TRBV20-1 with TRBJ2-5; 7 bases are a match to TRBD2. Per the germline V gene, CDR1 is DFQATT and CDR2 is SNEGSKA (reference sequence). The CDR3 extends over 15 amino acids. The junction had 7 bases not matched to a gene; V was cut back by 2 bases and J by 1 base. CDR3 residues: CSARRASGAQETQYF. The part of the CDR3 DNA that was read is TGCAGTGCTAGACGAGCGAGCGGGGCCCAAGAGACC.

CDR3 DNA, as far as it was read: TGTGCCAGCATGGTAGCGGGGGGGAGAGAGACC. Protein sequence: CASMVAGGRET. The CDR3, in full, reads CASMVAGGRETQYF. This chain uses TRBV12-3 or TRBV12-4 with TRBJ2-5, with 11 bases aligning to TRBD2. The read is 3 residues too short to cover the CDR3 end, so that end is filled in from the germline J gene. The length of the CDR3 is 14 residues. V shed 7 bases and J 4 bases; nucleotides not matched to a gene: 5.

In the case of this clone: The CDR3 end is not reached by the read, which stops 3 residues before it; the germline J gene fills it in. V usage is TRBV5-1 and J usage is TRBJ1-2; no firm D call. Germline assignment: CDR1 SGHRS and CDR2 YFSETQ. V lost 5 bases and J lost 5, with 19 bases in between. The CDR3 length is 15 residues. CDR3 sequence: CASRPLTGVGYGYTF. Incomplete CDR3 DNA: TGCGCCAGCAGACCCCTCACCGGAGTCGGGTATGGC.

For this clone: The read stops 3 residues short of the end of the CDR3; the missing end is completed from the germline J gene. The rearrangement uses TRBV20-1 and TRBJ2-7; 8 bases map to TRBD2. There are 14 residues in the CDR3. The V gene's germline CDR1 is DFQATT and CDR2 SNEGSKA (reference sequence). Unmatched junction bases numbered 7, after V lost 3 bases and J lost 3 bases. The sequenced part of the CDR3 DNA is TGCAGTGCTAGGGGTGAGACTAGCGACTACGAG. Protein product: CSARGETSDYE. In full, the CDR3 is CSARGETSDYEQYF.

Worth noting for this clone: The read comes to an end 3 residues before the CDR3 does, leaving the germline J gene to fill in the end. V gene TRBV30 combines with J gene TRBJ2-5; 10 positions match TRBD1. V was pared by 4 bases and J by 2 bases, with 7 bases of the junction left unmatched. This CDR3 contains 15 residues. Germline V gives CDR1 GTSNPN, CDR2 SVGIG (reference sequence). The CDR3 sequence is CAWKRGQGGQETQYF. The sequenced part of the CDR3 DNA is TGTGCCTGGAAACGCGGACAGGGGGGACAAGAGACC.

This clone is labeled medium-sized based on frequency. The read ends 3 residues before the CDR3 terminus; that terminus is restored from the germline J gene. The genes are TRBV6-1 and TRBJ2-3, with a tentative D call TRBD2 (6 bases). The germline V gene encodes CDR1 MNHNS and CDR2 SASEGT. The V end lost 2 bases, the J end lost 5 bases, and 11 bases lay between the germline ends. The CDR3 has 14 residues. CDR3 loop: CASSELRGGDTQYF. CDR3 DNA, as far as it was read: TGTGCCAGCAGTGAATTGCGGGGAGGAGATACG.

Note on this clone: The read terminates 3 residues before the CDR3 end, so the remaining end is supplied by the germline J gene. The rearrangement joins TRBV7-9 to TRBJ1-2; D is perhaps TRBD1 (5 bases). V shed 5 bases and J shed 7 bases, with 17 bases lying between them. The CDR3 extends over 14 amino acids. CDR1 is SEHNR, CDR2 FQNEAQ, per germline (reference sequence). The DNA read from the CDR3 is TGTGCCAGCAGCCTCAAAGGGACCGGGGGTGGC. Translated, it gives CASSLKGTGGG. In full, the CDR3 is CASSLKGTGGGYTF.

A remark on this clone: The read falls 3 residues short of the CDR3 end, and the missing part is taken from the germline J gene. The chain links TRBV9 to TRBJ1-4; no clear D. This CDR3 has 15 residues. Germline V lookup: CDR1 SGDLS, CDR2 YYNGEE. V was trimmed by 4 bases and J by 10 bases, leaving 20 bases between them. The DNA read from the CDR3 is TGTGCCAGCAGCCCTACCAGGATGTACGGAGGAAAA. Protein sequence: CASSPTRMYGGK. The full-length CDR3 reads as CASSPTRMYGGKLFF. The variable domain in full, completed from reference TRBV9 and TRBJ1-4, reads DSGVTQTPKHLITATGQRVTLRCSPRSGDLSVYWYQQSLDQGLQFLIQYYNGEERAKGNILERFSAQQFPDLHSELNLSSLELGDSALYFCASSPTRMYGGKLFFGSGTQLSVL.

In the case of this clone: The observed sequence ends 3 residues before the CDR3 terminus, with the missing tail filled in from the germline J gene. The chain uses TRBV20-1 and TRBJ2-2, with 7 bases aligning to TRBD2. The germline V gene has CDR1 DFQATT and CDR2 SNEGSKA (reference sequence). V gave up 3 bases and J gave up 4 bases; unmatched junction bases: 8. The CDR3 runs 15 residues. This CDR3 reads CSASRGSGGTGELFF. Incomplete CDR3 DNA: TGCAGTGCTAGCCGCGGGTCGGGGGGCACCGGGGAG.

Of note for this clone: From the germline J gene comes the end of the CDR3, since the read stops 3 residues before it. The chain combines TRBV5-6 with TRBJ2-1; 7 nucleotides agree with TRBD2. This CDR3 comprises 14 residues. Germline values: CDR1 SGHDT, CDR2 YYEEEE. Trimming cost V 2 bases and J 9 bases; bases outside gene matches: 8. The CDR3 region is CASSFERLAGEQFF. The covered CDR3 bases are TGTGCCAGCAGCTTTGAGAGACTAGCAGGTGAG.